A single sample is the source of the 14 T cell receptor beta chains below, sequenced in a study of T cells after yellow fever vaccination. One entry per CDR3 protein results from TCRdb running MiXCR on the 5' RACE reads. Of some 600,000 distinct CDR3 sequences listed, approximately 16% were seen once; the top ten hold 17%. The material sequenced was PBMCs, taken about 5 days after the first yellow fever vaccination. The source of these receptors is a man aged 18 to 29 who received the YFV17D yellow fever vaccine.

This clonotype was counted ten times or more. The chain links TRBV7-3 to TRBJ2-2; D may be TRBD1 (5 bases). The CDR3 contains 14 residues. Trimming shortened V by 4 bases and J by 3 bases, and 9 bases separated the two germline ends. Per germline, CDR1 SGHTA and CDR2 FQGTGA. The CDR3 DNA reads as TGTGCCAGCAGCTCCAGCAGGGACACCGGGGAGCTGTTTTTT. It codes for CASSSSRDTGELFF.

The V call is TRBV10-2, the J call TRBJ1-1, with TRBD1 matching over 7 bases. The CDR3 is 13 residues long. CDR1 WSHSY and CDR2 SAAADI come from the germline V gene. V was pared by 5 bases and J by 10 bases, with 10 bases of the junction left unmatched. The chain's CDR3 is CASSPQGEVGAFF. Here the CDR3 DNA reads TGCGCCAGCAGTCCTCAGGGGGAAGTAGGAGCTTTCTTT.

This chain connects TRBV5-4 to TRBJ2-7; D gene ambiguous. The germline gives CDR1 SGHNT, CDR2 YYREEE (reference sequence). CDR3 size: 13 residues. V was trimmed by 0 bases and J by 6 bases, leaving 10 bases between them. The CDR3 is CASSLAQASEQYF. DNA of the CDR3: TGTGCCAGCAGCTTGGCCCAAGCATCCGAGCAGTACTTC.

J is TRBJ1-5 and V is TRBV7-8; TRBD1 matches 7 bases. The CDR3 has 16 residues. The V and J ends lost 1 base and 0 bases, in that order; junction bases with no gene match: 3. Germline V CDR1 and CDR2: SGHVS, FQNEAQ. CDR3 bases: TGTGCCAGCAGCTTAGAGGGGACAGTTAGCAATCAGCCCCAGCATTTT. This codes for CASSLEGTVSNQPQHF.

This clonotype has just a few counts. This chain uses TRBV12-3 or TRBV12-4 with TRBJ1-1, with D possibly being TRBD1 (5 bases). The CDR3 runs to 14 residues. Deletions cut 7 bases from V and 0 bases from J, with 12 bases between. In DNA form, the CDR3 reads TGTGCCAGCAAATCTGGGGGAATGAACACTGAAGCTTTCTTT. It yields the protein CASKSGGMNTEAFF.

The chain recombines TRBV20-1 with TRBJ1-3, with D possibly matching TRBD1 (5 bases). The length of the CDR3 is 12 residues. Germline V lookup: CDR1 DFQATT, CDR2 SNEGSKA (reference sequence). The V and J ends lost 3 bases and 10 bases respectively, with 13 bases between them. As DNA, the CDR3 is TGCAGTGCTAGGGGTCAGGGTGAGACCATATATTTT. It is translated as CSARGQGETIYF.

The CDR3 sequence is CASSPHTDTEAFF. CDR3 nucleotide sequence: TGTGCCAGCAGCCCCCACACCGACACTGAAGCTTTCTTT. This rearrangement joins TRBV9 to TRBJ1-1; D unresolved. V was shortened by 4 bases and J by 3 bases, with 10 bases between the two germline ends. CDR1 is SGDLS and CDR2 is YYNGEE in the germline V gene. This CDR3 comprises 13 residues.

This clonotype was picked up a small number of times. The rearrangement uses TRBV28 and TRBJ2-5, with TRBD2 matching 13 bases. With V trimmed by 4 bases and J by 3 bases, 2 bases remained unmatched. The CDR3 totals 15 residues. CDR1 and CDR2 from the germline V gene are MDHEN and SYDVKM. CDR3: CASSSTSGGKETQYF. The CDR3 DNA sequence: TGTGCCAGCAGTTCGACTAGCGGGGGGAAAGAGACCCAGTACTTC.

The chain uses TRBV6-6 and TRBJ1-4, with TRBD1 matching over 7 bases. This CDR3 spans 13 amino acids. V was clipped by 7 bases and J by 8 bases; unmatched bases: 7. The germline gives CDR1 MNHNY, CDR2 SVGAGI (reference sequence). The CDR3 nucleotides read TGTGCCAGCACCACAGGGGTTGGAGAAAAACTGTTTTTT. Its translation is CASTTGVGEKLFF.

This clonotype was seen ten or more times. The V call is TRBV6-5, the J call TRBJ1-1; a weak D match, TRBD1 (5 bases). The length of the CDR3 is 14 residues. Trimming cost V 2 bases and J 1 base, with 8 bases left between them. Germline V gene data show CDR1 as MNHEY and CDR2 as SVGAGI. This CDR3 reads CASSYGGGNTEAFF. The CDR3 DNA reads TGTGCCAGCAGTTACGGGGGTGGGAACACTGAAGCTTTCTTT.

The rearrangement links TRBV4-1 to TRBJ1-5; a possible D gene is TRBD1 (6 bases). V dropped 0 bases and J dropped 0 bases, with 9 bases sitting between them. The germline gives CDR1 MGHRA, CDR2 YSYEKL. The CDR3 contains 16 residues. CDR3 nucleotide sequence: TGCGCCAGCAGCCAAGAAGGGGGGACTAGCAATCAGCCCCAGCATTTT. Its protein is CASSQEGGTSNQPQHF.

This clonotype was detected many times. As DNA, the CDR3 is TGTGCCAGCAGTTACATGAGCCTCGGGACTGAAGCTTTCTTT. Translated, it gives CASSYMSLGTEAFF. The V call is TRBV6-5, the J call TRBJ1-1; D is unclear. V lost 2 bases and J lost 5, with 12 bases in between. Germline V gene data show CDR1 as MNHEY and CDR2 as SVGAGI. This CDR3 region has 14 residues.

The rearrangement uses TRBV6-1 and TRBJ2-5; tentative D call: TRBD1 (6 bases). The CDR3 length is 15 residues. Germline V gene data show CDR1 as MNHNS and CDR2 as SASEGT. V shed 2 bases and J shed 2 bases, with 12 bases lying between them. CDR3 region: CASSEFDTGQETQYF. For the CDR3, the DNA is TGTGCCAGCAGTGAATTCGACACAGGGCAAGAGACCCAGTACTTC.

This clonotype was seen only a few times. This chain joins TRBV11-1 and TRBJ1-1; the D gene is possibly TRBD1 (5 bases). V dropped 0 bases and J dropped 0 bases, with 8 bases sitting between them. Germline V gene sequence: CDR1 SGHAT, CDR2 FQDESV (reference sequence). The CDR3 runs to 15 residues. DNA for the CDR3: TGTGCCAGCAGCTTAGCCAGGGAGTTGAACACTGAAGCTTTCTTT. Protein: CASSLARELNTEAFF.